The present TCR beta chain was sequenced within a study of cytomegalovirus exposure and HLA in healthy donors. Amplification used 60 Vbeta primers and 13 Jbeta primers. Only in-frame clones appear in the TCRdb table, and some are missing; sequencing was by immunoSEQ multiplex PCR. The repertoire has about 200,000 clones, around 83% of them found once; the top ten carry roughly 1.1%. CDR3 size: 13 residues. Trimming at V came to 3 bases and at J to 7 bases, leaving 3 bases not matched to a gene. CDR1 and CDR2 from the germline V gene are SGDLS and YYNGEE. The sequencing input was PBMCs. The V gene is TRBV9, the J gene TRBJ1-5; 8 bases align to TRBD1. The clonotype was recovered from a middle-aged woman in good health and CMV-seronegative. CDR3 bases: TGTGCCAGCAGCGCGACAGGGGACCAGCCCCAGCATTTT. Translating gives CASSATGDQPQHF. The whole variable domain, filled in from reference TRBV9 and TRBJ1-5, reads DSGVTQTPKHLITATGQRVTLRCSPRSGDLSVYWYQQSLDQGLQFLIQYYNGEERAKGNILERFSAQQFPDLHSELNLSSLELGDSALYFCASSATGDQPQHFGDGTRLSIL.